This is a list of T cell receptor beta chains from one sample in a study of metastatic and nonmetastatic thyroid tumors. TCRdb reassembled clones from the PCR reads with MiXCR. The sample carries just over 70,000 clones, around 19% recorded once. The sequenced sample consisted of blood. The receptors here all came from a female donor with papillary thyroid cancer or a benign thyroid nodule (not recorded which). Some clones in this sample may be carry-over from other donors' samples. The CDR3 runs from the conserved cysteine through the conserved F or W. The order of the fields is D gene, V gene, J gene, clone size, CDR3 protein, CDR3 DNA. A D gene is named only where the DNA matches it firmly. Not every row has a clone size; where given, it reads once, few, many or a size class.

d_gene: TRBD1; v_gene: TRBV25-1; j_gene: TRBJ2-7; abundance: many; CDR3aa: CASSDTGTGGDEQYF; CDR3nt: TGTGCCAGCAGTGACACCGGGACAGGGGGCGACGAGCAGTACTTC
d_gene: NA; v_gene: TRBV6-1; j_gene: TRBJ2-3; abundance: few; CDR3aa: CASSLFGGGADTQYF; CDR3nt: TGTGCCAGCAGCCTCTTTGGGGGCGGGGCAGATACGCAGTATTTT
d_gene: NA; v_gene: TRBV19; j_gene: TRBJ1-2; abundance: NA; CDR3aa: CASSIDQSSAGIRYGYTF; CDR3nt: TGTGCCAGTAGTATAGATCAATCGTCGGCGGGAATACGCTATGGCTACACCTTC
d_gene: TRBD1; v_gene: TRBV5-1; j_gene: TRBJ1-5; abundance: NA; CDR3aa: CASSLGDRGDQPQHF; CDR3nt: TGCGCCAGCAGCCTTGGGGACAGGGGGGATCAGCCCCAGCATTTT
d_gene: NA; v_gene: TRBV6-5; j_gene: TRBJ1-2; abundance: few; CDR3aa: CASSYMGSYGYTF; CDR3nt: TGTGCCAGCAGTTATATGGGGAGCTATGGCTACACCTTC
d_gene: NA; v_gene: TRBV27; j_gene: TRBJ2-1; abundance: many; CDR3aa: CASSLARDREQFF; CDR3nt: TGTGCCAGCAGTTTAGCCAGGGATCGCGAGCAGTTCTTC
d_gene: NA; v_gene: TRBV19; j_gene: TRBJ1-1; abundance: many; CDR3aa: CASSINQGWNTEAFF; CDR3nt: TGTGCCAGTAGTATAAATCAGGGGTGGAACACTGAAGCTTTCTTT
d_gene: NA; v_gene: TRBV27; j_gene: TRBJ2-6; abundance: many; CDR3aa: CASSFGLGSGANVLTF; CDR3nt: TGTGCCAGCAGTTTTGGTCTCGGATCTGGGGCCAACGTCCTGACTTTC
d_gene: NA; v_gene: TRBV30; j_gene: TRBJ1-2; abundance: NA; CDR3aa: CAWTGWGGYTF; CDR3nt: TGTGCCTGGACAGGGTGGGGTGGCTACACCTTC
d_gene: NA; v_gene: TRBV20-1; j_gene: TRBJ2-7; abundance: NA; CDR3aa: CSVYVREDSYEQYF; CDR3nt: TGCAGTGTATATGTGAGGGAGGACTCATACGAGCAGTACTTC
d_gene: NA; v_gene: TRBV6-1; j_gene: TRBJ1-3; abundance: many; CDR3aa: CASSPEGSDSGNTIYF; CDR3nt: TGTGCCAGCAGTCCGGAGGGATCCGACTCTGGAAACACCATATATTTT
d_gene: TRBD1; v_gene: TRBV12-3/TRBV12-4; j_gene: TRBJ1-1; abundance: many; CDR3aa: CASSRDRGIRGNTEAFF; CDR3nt: TGTGCCAGCAGCCGAGACAGGGGAATAAGGGGGAACACTGAAGCTTTCTTT
d_gene: TRBD2; v_gene: TRBV6-1; j_gene: TRBJ2-7; abundance: many; CDR3aa: CASSPAAGGSIYEQYF; CDR3nt: TGTGCCAGCAGTCCCGCCGCGGGCGGGAGTATTTACGAGCAGTACTTC
d_gene: NA; v_gene: TRBV7-9; j_gene: TRBJ1-6; abundance: many; CDR3aa: CASSLTGVDGLHF; CDR3nt: TGTGCCAGCAGCTTAACAGGAGTCGATGGCCTCCACTTT
d_gene: NA; v_gene: TRBV20-1; j_gene: TRBJ1-2; abundance: many; CDR3aa: CSATPEVQNYGYTF; CDR3nt: TGCAGTGCTACTCCCGAGGTACAGAACTATGGCTACACCTTC
d_gene: NA; v_gene: TRBV19; j_gene: TRBJ2-6; abundance: many; CDR3aa: CASSLTRLGSGANVLTF; CDR3nt: TGTGCCAGTAGTCTAACAAGACTGGGATCTGGGGCCAACGTCCTGACTTTC
d_gene: TRBD1; v_gene: TRBV6-2/TRBV6-3; j_gene: TRBJ1-1; abundance: NA; CDR3aa: CASSPQGMFTEAFF; CDR3nt: TGTGCCAGCAGTCCACAGGGGATGTTCACTGAAGCTTTCTTT
d_gene: TRBD2; v_gene: TRBV12-3/TRBV12-4; j_gene: TRBJ2-1; abundance: many; CDR3aa: CASRPAMTSGSYNEQLF; CDR3nt: TGTGCCAGCAGGCCAGCAATGACTAGCGGATCCTACAATGAGCAGCTCTTC
d_gene: TRBD1; v_gene: TRBV11-3; j_gene: TRBJ1-2; abundance: once; CDR3aa: CASSSIGQGLTGYTF; CDR3nt: TGTGCCAGCAGCTCAATCGGACAGGGACTCACTGGCTACACCTTC
d_gene: NA; v_gene: TRBV12-3/TRBV12-4; j_gene: TRBJ2-2; abundance: few; CDR3aa: CASSFGDTGELFF; CDR3nt: TGTGCCAGCAGTTTTGGGGACACCGGGGAGCTGTTTTTT
d_gene: TRBD2; v_gene: TRBV19; j_gene: TRBJ2-1; abundance: many; CDR3aa: CASSIRLAAHNEQFF; CDR3nt: TGTGCCAGTAGTATAAGACTAGCAGCACACAATGAGCAGTTCTTC
d_gene: NA; v_gene: TRBV6-5; j_gene: TRBJ2-7; abundance: few; CDR3aa: CASSYNYEQYF; CDR3nt: TGTGCCAGCAGTTACAACTACGAGCAGTACTTC
d_gene: NA; v_gene: TRBV11-3; j_gene: TRBJ1-1; abundance: many; CDR3aa: CASSLRPSSEAFF; CDR3nt: TGTGCCAGCAGCCTCAGACCCTCAAGCGAAGCTTTCTTT
d_gene: TRBD2; v_gene: TRBV18; j_gene: TRBJ2-1; abundance: many; CDR3aa: CASSKTSGEDYNEQFF; CDR3nt: TGTGCCAGCTCAAAGACTAGCGGAGAGGACTACAATGAGCAGTTCTTC
d_gene: TRBD2; v_gene: TRBV11-1; j_gene: TRBJ2-3; abundance: many; CDR3aa: CASSLSGRSQGDTQYF; CDR3nt: TGTGCCAGCAGCTTAAGCGGGAGATCTCAAGGAGATACGCAGTATTTT
d_gene: NA; v_gene: TRBV30; j_gene: TRBJ2-7; abundance: many; CDR3aa: CAWSREGVGYEQYF; CDR3nt: TGTGCCTGGAGTCGTGAGGGAGTTGGCTACGAGCAGTACTTC
d_gene: NA; v_gene: TRBV5-4; j_gene: TRBJ2-5; abundance: many; CDR3aa: CASSFRDGETQYF; CDR3nt: TGTGCCAGCAGCTTCCGGGACGGAGAGACCCAGTACTTC
d_gene: NA; v_gene: TRBV20-1; j_gene: TRBJ1-2; abundance: NA; CDR3aa: CSARDPGGAGYTF; CDR3nt: TGCAGTGCTAGAGATCCTGGGGGCGCTGGCTACACCTTC
d_gene: TRBD1; v_gene: TRBV14; j_gene: TRBJ1-1; abundance: many; CDR3aa: CASSHTGDIGGAFF; CDR3nt: TGTGCCAGCAGCCATACAGGGGATATAGGGGGAGCTTTCTTT
d_gene: NA; v_gene: TRBV13; j_gene: TRBJ1-3; abundance: NA; CDR3aa: CASSPGATGILYSGNTIYF; CDR3nt: TGTGCCAGCAGCCCGGGGGCGACAGGTATACTATACTCTGGAAACACCATATATTTT
d_gene: NA; v_gene: TRBV2; j_gene: TRBJ1-5; abundance: many; CDR3aa: CASSSVYSNQPQHF; CDR3nt: TGTGCCAGCAGTTCGGTATATAGCAATCAGCCCCAGCATTTT
d_gene: TRBD2; v_gene: TRBV25-1; j_gene: TRBJ2-1; abundance: many; CDR3aa: CASSDAGGPYNEQFF; CDR3nt: TGTGCCAGCAGTGACGCGGGGGGACCCTACAATGAGCAGTTCTTC
d_gene: TRBD2; v_gene: TRBV11-1; j_gene: TRBJ2-2; abundance: many; CDR3aa: CASSLGTSGSANTGELFF; CDR3nt: TGTGCCAGCAGCCTAGGGACTAGCGGGAGCGCGAACACCGGGGAGCTGTTTTTT
d_gene: NA; v_gene: TRBV27; j_gene: TRBJ2-7; abundance: few; CDR3aa: CASSSQGGAYEQYF; CDR3nt: TGTGCCAGCAGTTCCCAAGGGGGAGCCTACGAGCAGTACTTC
d_gene: NA; v_gene: TRBV18; j_gene: TRBJ2-7; abundance: many; CDR3aa: CASSFSSYEQYF; CDR3nt: TGTGCCAGCTCATTTAGCTCCTACGAGCAGTACTTC
d_gene: NA; v_gene: TRBV2; j_gene: TRBJ1-2; abundance: many; CDR3aa: CASSGVGGTIYGYTF; CDR3nt: TGTGCCAGCAGTGGAGTAGGAGGGACCATCTATGGCTACACCTTC
d_gene: TRBD2; v_gene: TRBV6-2/TRBV6-3; j_gene: TRBJ2-1; abundance: many; CDR3aa: CASSRAGVVNEQFF; CDR3nt: TGTGCCAGCAGCCGAGCGGGAGTGGTGAATGAGCAGTTCTTC
d_gene: NA; v_gene: TRBV27; j_gene: TRBJ1-5; abundance: few; CDR3aa: CASSLSGMGNQPQHF; CDR3nt: TGTGCCAGCAGTTTATCGGGGATGGGCAATCAGCCCCAGCATTTT
d_gene: NA; v_gene: TRBV19; j_gene: TRBJ2-3; abundance: many; CDR3aa: CASRDGGPRDTQYF; CDR3nt: TGTGCCAGTAGGGACGGTGGACCTCGGGATACGCAGTATTTT
d_gene: TRBD1; v_gene: TRBV27; j_gene: TRBJ1-2; abundance: many; CDR3aa: CASAYGTGVNGYTF; CDR3nt: TGTGCCAGCGCCTACGGGACAGGGGTTAATGGCTACACCTTC
d_gene: NA; v_gene: TRBV6-1; j_gene: TRBJ1-3; abundance: many; CDR3aa: CASRGAGNTIYF; CDR3nt: TGTGCCAGCAGAGGAGCTGGAAACACCATATATTTT
d_gene: NA; v_gene: TRBV3-1; j_gene: TRBJ1-1; abundance: many; CDR3aa: CASSQVGQNTEAFF; CDR3nt: TGTGCCAGCAGCCAAGTCGGACAAAACACTGAAGCTTTCTTT
d_gene: NA; v_gene: TRBV30; j_gene: TRBJ2-3; abundance: many; CDR3aa: CAWTHPGASTDTQYF; CDR3nt: TGTGCCTGGACGCACCCGGGAGCGAGCACAGATACGCAGTATTTT
d_gene: NA; v_gene: TRBV7-9; j_gene: TRBJ1-2; abundance: few; CDR3aa: CASSLTATNYGYTF; CDR3nt: TGTGCCAGCAGCTTAACCGCTACTAACTATGGCTACACCTTC
d_gene: NA; v_gene: TRBV7-9; j_gene: TRBJ2-1; abundance: many; CDR3aa: CASSPSDNEQFF; CDR3nt: TGTGCCAGCAGTCCCTCGGATAATGAGCAGTTCTTC
d_gene: NA; v_gene: TRBV30; j_gene: TRBJ2-7; abundance: medium-sized; CDR3aa: CAWSVGSHEQYF; CDR3nt: TGTGCCTGGAGTGTTGGCTCCCACGAGCAGTACTTC
d_gene: NA; v_gene: TRBV6-1; j_gene: TRBJ1-1; abundance: NA; CDR3aa: CASSRLTLGTEAFF; CDR3nt: TGTGCCAGCAGCCGCCTGACCCTGGGGACTGAAGCTTTCTTT
d_gene: NA; v_gene: TRBV3-1; j_gene: TRBJ1-1; abundance: many; CDR3aa: CASSSTENTEAFF; CDR3nt: TGTGCCAGCAGCTCGACAGAGAACACTGAAGCTTTCTTT
d_gene: NA; v_gene: TRBV28; j_gene: TRBJ1-2; abundance: many; CDR3aa: CASSFSRGHYGYTF; CDR3nt: TGTGCCAGCAGTTTCAGTAGGGGACACTATGGCTACACCTTC